This T cell receptor (beta chain) is drawn from a study of shared clonotypes between healthy human individuals (TCRdb year 2020). At the level of the whole study: The cohort comprised two women and three men aged 18 to 49 years. For each donor, three plates each were used for CD4 naive and CD4 memory, two plates were used for CD8 naive, and one plate was used for CD8 memory. The study deeply sequenced blood TCR repertoires of five healthy adults to estimate repertoire size and the extent of clonotype sharing between individuals. To increase sequencing depth and limit assay-specific biases, TCR repertoire library preparation and sequencing were carried out by different laboratories using diverse techniques. Leukapheresis yielded between about 0.9 and 9.5 billion PBMCs per donor.

CD8 naive samples consisted of CD45RO-negative cells that were positively selected for CCR7, yielding a CD45RA+CCR7+ population without TemRA cells. Healthy HIV-negative adults with no recently reported acute infections or vaccinations were included as donors. Every donor was a Caucasian adult living in Nashville, Tennessee, USA. Blood was collected by leukapheresis, and PBMCs were isolated by Ficoll-Histopaque density gradient centrifugation and then cryopreserved in liquid nitrogen vapor phase. Analytical flow cytometry was used to check the purity and quantity of each magnetically sorted T cell population. Each sorted fraction had its genomic DNA isolated and then quantified by UV absorbance on a Nanodrop 2000c. The germline V gene yields SGDLS for CDR1 and YYNGEE for CDR2. From cysteine to phenylalanine, the CDR3 is 15 amino acids long. Of all the DNA, just the CDR3 is kept, 45 bases in frame from base 1. V loses 4 bases at its end and J loses 7 bases; junction bases beyond the gene matches: 10.

Using the deep immunoSEQ assay, multiplex PCR amplified TCR CDR3 regions from genomic DNA. Genomic DNA extracted from each cell subset was distributed evenly over all wells of several immunoSEQ 96-well plates, and each plate served as one replicate. For sorted subsets, about 210 ng of genomic DNA, equivalent to some 30,000 T cell genomes, went into each replicate PCR. Purified libraries were measured with a Qubit 3.0 fluorometer, size-checked on a Bioanalyzer 2100, and measured again with the KAPA Library Quantification kit. Each immunoSEQ 96-well plate was sequenced on its own single-read 150-cycle Illumina NextSeq 550 flow cell. The original pipeline was this. Because the immunoSEQ output included only junctional sequences and no quality scores, the filtering could not be the same as the filtering used for full-length reads. To assign V/J genes and CDR3, sequences were annotated against IMGT germline references using PyIR, a Python wrapper for IgBLAST v1.9. Reads were filtered out if the reads had weak V/J assignments (E-value above 1e-6), no CDR3, stop codons, out-of-frame junctions, or ambiguous translated residues. V3J clonotypes were defined as sequences sharing an identical inferred V gene, J gene, and CDR3 amino acid sequence. The percentage overlap between two repertoires was calculated by dividing the number of shared unique clonotypes by the size of the smaller repertoire. Three approaches were used to assess repertoire richness: RTK rarefaction, the Chao1 estimator, and Recon v2.1 estimates of unobserved clonotypes. For all TCRbeta clonotypes obtained by the gDNA method from a few donors, generation probabilities were computed with OLGA. TCRdb re-hosts the immuneACCESS table, in-frame sequences only. Its copies lack some clones; in the studies checked, an unresolved V gene accounts for under half of them, and the cause for the rest is not known. Clonal size and the V and J genes are those of that table, whereas D and trimming came from the DNA. Across this sample there are more than 2 million clones, with 90% to 95% seen only once. The leading ten clones occupy about 1.7% of the sample.

Overall study results and their limits: Estimated clonotype richness was generally larger for naive than for memory subsets. Higher generation probabilities were observed for clonotypes shared by all four sorted-subset donors than for non-shared clonotypes. Incomplete sequencing was indicated by rarefaction of sorted-subset datasets, despite the large sequencing depth. The genetic and exposure-history diversity represented was limited by the small number of donors. Pairwise subsampling indicated that sequencing depth was expected to affect the degree of clonotype sharing among donors. Sampling was restricted to blood, and TCR repertoires in tissues likely differ from the TCR repertoires found in blood. About 4.5% of naive CD4, around 4% of naive CD8, about 2.5% of memory CD4, and less than 0.45% of memory CD8 clonotypes were shared across several donors.

With regard to this clone: Its antigen is still unknown. Within one base of it there is no much larger clone, and no base qualities were kept.

Sequencing input: naive CD8+ T cells from PBMCs. What this sample's cell subset or site label stands for: CD45RA+CCR7+. The TCR originated in a man aged 18 to 30 in good health. Some clones in this sample may be carry-over from other donors' samples. The chain joins TRBV9 to TRBJ1-4; TRBD1 aligns with 7 central bases. The CDR3 reads CASSPRQGSGEKLFF. The sequenced DNA: TGTGCCAGCAGCCCCCGACAGGGAAGTGGTGAAAAACTGTTTTTT.